The 17 T cell receptor beta chains in this list originate from one sample, sequenced in a study of control samples from healthy donors and cancer patients. Generated by immunoSEQ multiplex PCR, the TCRdb table keeps only in-frame clones and is missing some. The sample shows 90,000 to 110,000 clones, about nine tenths of them seen only once. Material for sequencing was blood. Receptor source: a human donor in good health. The donor label of this sample is uncertain.

The chain couples TRBV10-3 to TRBJ2-5; tentatively, D is TRBD1 (6 bases). The V end was cut by 10 bases, the J end by 5 bases, with 14 bases between. The CDR3 is 12 amino acids. CDR1 and CDR2 (germline): ENHRY, SYGVKD. CDR3 sequence reads: CATEGVDETQYF. The CDR3 coding sequence is TGTGCCACCGAGGGGGTCGATGAGACCCAGTACTTC.

J is TRBJ1-1 and V is TRBV19; D gene uncertain. The germline gives CDR1 LNHDA, CDR2 SQIVND (reference sequence). V lost 1 base, J lost 3 bases, and 6 bases lay in between. The CDR3 has 13 residues. CDR3 protein: CASSIVVYTEAFF. In DNA, the CDR3 is TGTGCCAGTAGTATAGTGGTGTACACTGAAGCTTTCTTT.

The V call is TRBV7-9, the J call TRBJ2-3; 10 bases match TRBD2. The V gene's germline CDR1 is SEHNR and CDR2 FQNEAQ (reference sequence). The CDR3 loop spans 16 amino acids. J was trimmed by 2 bases and V by 5 bases; bases with no gene match: 7. The CDR3 sequence is CASSPQRGGFTDTQYF. As DNA, the CDR3 is TGTGCCAGCAGCCCTCAGCGGGGGGGCTTCACAGATACGCAGTATTTT.

V and J are TRBV7-9 and TRBJ2-3, with D tentatively TRBD1 (5 bases). The CDR3 contains 13 residues. Germline V gene sequence: CDR1 SEHNR, CDR2 FQNEAQ (reference sequence). Trimming shortened V by 6 bases and J by 3 bases, and 10 bases separated the two germline ends. The CDR3 spells CASSLPGTDTQYF. CDR3 bases: TGTGCCAGCAGTCTCCCAGGGACAGATACGCAGTATTTT. The variable domain in full, completed from reference TRBV7-9 and TRBJ2-3, reads DTGVSQNPRHKITKRGQNVTFRCDPISEHNRLYWYRQTLGQGPEFLTYFQNEAQLEKSRLLSDRFSAERPKGSFSTLEIQRTEQGDSAMYLCASSLPGTDTQYFGPGTRLTVL.

The chain is built from TRBV6-6 and TRBJ2-7; tentatively, D is TRBD2 (6 bases). Germline V gene data show CDR1 as MNHNY and CDR2 as SVGAGI (reference sequence). Trimming cost V 6 bases and J 4 bases, with 16 bases left between them. The CDR3 runs 14 residues. The CDR3, as DNA: TGTGCCAGCAGCCCGGGGCGCGGGGCGTACGAGCAGTACTTC. It encodes CASSPGRGAYEQYF.

The table lists this clone with a count of one. This rearrangement joins TRBV7-2 to TRBJ2-4, with D possibly matching TRBD2 (7 bases). Between the trimmed V and J ends, which lost 5 bases and 12 bases, there was a span of 17 bases. The CDR3 runs to 13 residues. Germline-derived CDR1 and CDR2 are SGHTA and FQGNSA. Here the CDR3 reads CASSQQGRGDQYF. CDR3 DNA: TGTGCCAGCAGCCAGCAGGGGAGGGGGGATCAGTACTTC. Full variable domain (missing parts from reference TRBV7-2 and TRBJ2-4): GAGVSQSPSNKVTEKGKDVELRCDPISGHTALYWYRQSLGQGLEFLIYFQGNSAPDKSGLPSDRFSAERTGGSVSTLTIQRTQQEDSAVYLCASSQQGRGDQYFGAGTRLSVL.

The chain employs TRBV10-3 and TRBJ2-6, with 9 nucleotides matching TRBD1. Losses at the gene ends were 6 bases for V and 0 bases for J; bases not matched to a gene: 6. CDR1 and CDR2 from the germline V gene are ENHRY and SYGVKD. The CDR3 length is 17 residues. CDR3 nucleotide sequence: TGTGCCATCAGGACGGGACAGGGCTCCTCTGGGGCCAACGTCCTGACTTTC. It is translated as CAIRTGQGSSGANVLTF.

This sequence joins TRBV5-1 and TRBJ1-4, with 11 bases aligning to TRBD1. With V trimmed by 0 bases and J by 7 bases, 11 bases remained unmatched. The CDR3 consists of 18 residues. Germline V lookup: CDR1 SGHRS, CDR2 YFSETQ. CDR3 sequence reads: CASSLVLRDRGEGEKLFF. CDR3 DNA: TGCGCCAGCAGCTTGGTGCTCCGGGACAGGGGGGAGGGTGAAAAACTGTTTTTT.

Comment on this clone: The sample contains more than one DNA sequence encoding this CDR3. The chain joins TRBV12-3 or TRBV12-4 to TRBJ1-1; D remains ambiguous. V lost 5 bases to trimming and J lost 7 bases, with 8 bases between them. This CDR3 spans 11 amino acids. CDR3 DNA sequence: TGTGCCAGCAGTAAGAAGGTTGAAGCTTTCTTT. This translates into CASSKKVEAFF.

CDR3 in amino acids: CASRTTGGQETQYF. CDR3 nucleotide sequence: TGTGCCAGCAGGACGACAGGGGGCCAAGAGACCCAGTACTTC. The rearrangement uses TRBV2 and TRBJ2-5; 9 bases agree with TRBD1. Germline CDR1 SNHLY, CDR2 FYNNEI. V lost 6 bases to trimming and J lost 1 base; unmatched junction nucleotides: 3. The CDR3 consists of 14 residues.

J is TRBJ2-1 and V is TRBV25-1, with 8 bases aligning to TRBD1. V trimming: 10 bases; J trimming: 8 bases; junction bases outside the gene matches: 16. This CDR3 is built from 15 residues. Germline CDR1 reads MGHDK; CDR2 reads SYGVNS. CDR3 sequence: CATSLQGGGTYEQFF. DNA of the CDR3: TGTGCCACCTCGTTACAGGGGGGAGGCACCTATGAGCAGTTCTTC.

This chain connects TRBV10-3 to TRBJ2-7; tentative D call: TRBD1 (7 bases). The V gene's germline CDR1 is ENHRY and CDR2 SYGVKD. The length of the CDR3 is 14 residues. V lost 6 bases and J 2 bases, leaving 14 bases between the germline ends. CDR3: CAISRGTEAYEQYF. CDR3 coding DNA: TGTGCCATCAGCCGCGGGACAGAGGCCTACGAGCAGTACTTC.

The CDR3 sequence: CASSLAHRGRTGELFF. In nucleotides, the CDR3 is TGTGCCAGCAGCTTAGCGCACAGGGGGCGAACCGGGGAGCTGTTTTTT. The chain links TRBV11-3 to TRBJ2-2, with 9 bases fitting TRBD1. With V trimmed by 1 base and J by 5 bases, 5 bases remained unmatched. The CDR3 loop spans 16 amino acids. Germline V gives CDR1 SGHNT, CDR2 YENEEA.

V gene TRBV7-3 combines with J gene TRBJ2-1, with 7 bases aligning to TRBD2. V trimming: 4 bases; J trimming: 4 bases; junction bases outside the gene matches: 4. The germline gives CDR1 SGHTA, CDR2 FQGTGA. CDR3 size: 14 residues. The CDR3 is CASSYGGRYNEQFF. DNA for the CDR3: TGTGCCAGCAGCTACGGCGGGAGATACAATGAGCAGTTCTTC.

This clone has only one observation. The CDR3 nucleotides are TGCGCCAGCAGCTTGGCAGGAGATACGCAGTATTTT. Its translation: CASSLAGDTQYF. V and J are TRBV5-1 and TRBJ2-3; the D is unclear. With 0 bases removed from V and 5 bases from J, the gap between germline ends came to 4 bases. Germline CDR1 is SGHRS and CDR2 is YFSETQ. The CDR3 extends over 12 amino acids.

The chain employs TRBV19 and TRBJ1-1; 9 bases are a match to TRBD1. Germline V gene lookup returns CDR1 LNHDA and CDR2 SQIVND (reference sequence). The CDR3 totals 15 residues. The ends lost 7 bases at V and 7 bases at J; junction bases unmatched: 13. DNA for the CDR3: TGTGCCAGTAATCTCGCGACAGGGGGGATGAATGAAGCTTTCTTT. Protein: CASNLATGGMNEAFF.

The V and J genes are TRBV27 and TRBJ1-2; TRBD1 is a possible D gene (5 bases). Looked up from germline, CDR1 is MNHEY and CDR2 is SMNVEV (reference sequence). This CDR3 contains 14 residues. The germline V and J ends were trimmed by 5 bases and 2 bases, with 12 bases remaining between them. CDR3 protein: CASSGGGGNYGYTF. CDR3 nucleotide sequence: TGTGCCAGCAGTGGGGGTGGTGGGAACTATGGCTACACCTTC.